This T cell receptor (beta chain) is drawn from a study of metastatic and nonmetastatic thyroid tumors. TCRdb redid the clone calls on the PCR reads using MiXCR. Of approximately 24,000 clones listed, under 25% are singletons. Study-wide results and limits: In blood and tumor, TCR beta diversity was reportedly significantly higher in malignant thyroid tumors than in benign nodules.

In germline, CDR1 is GTSNPN, CDR2 SVGIG (reference sequence). The CDR3 has 13 residues. With 4 bases clipped from V and 7 bases from J, the junction kept 9 bases outside the gene matches. This clone has at least ten counts. Its antigen is not known. No patient received treatment before thyroid surgery. The V call is TRBV30, the J call TRBJ1-2; 7 positions match TRBD1. This TCR came from a male donor with papillary thyroid cancer or a benign thyroid nodule (not recorded which). Some clones in this sample may be carry-over from other donors' samples. Sequenced sample: blood. The CDR3: CAWMGGGYSGYTF. The CDR3 region has the DNA TGTGCCTGGATGGGAGGGGGCTACAGTGGCTACACCTTC.